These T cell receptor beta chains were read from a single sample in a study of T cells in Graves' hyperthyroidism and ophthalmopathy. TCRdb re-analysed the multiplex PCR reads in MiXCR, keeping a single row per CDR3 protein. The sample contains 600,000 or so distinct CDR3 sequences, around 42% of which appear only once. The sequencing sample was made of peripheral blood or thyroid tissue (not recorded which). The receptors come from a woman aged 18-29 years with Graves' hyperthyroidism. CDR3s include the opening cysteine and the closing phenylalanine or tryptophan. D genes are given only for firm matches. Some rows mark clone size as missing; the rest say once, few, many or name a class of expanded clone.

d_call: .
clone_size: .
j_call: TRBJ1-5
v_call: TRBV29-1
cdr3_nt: TGCAGCGTACTCCTTGGGGACGGTATTCAGCCCCAGCATTTT
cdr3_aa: CSVLLGDGIQPQHF

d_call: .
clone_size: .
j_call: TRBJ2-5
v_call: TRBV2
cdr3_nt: TGTGCCAGCAGTGAGGGGATCGGTGAGACCCAGTACTTC
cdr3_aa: CASSEGIGETQYF

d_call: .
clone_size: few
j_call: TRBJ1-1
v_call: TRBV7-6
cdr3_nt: TGTGCCAGCAGCTTAGTGTCGGGAGGGTTGAACACTGAAGCTTTCTTT
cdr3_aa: CASSLVSGGLNTEAFF

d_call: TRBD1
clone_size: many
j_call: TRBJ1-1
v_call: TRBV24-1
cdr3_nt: TGTGCCACCAGAGACAGGGCAATGAACACTGAAGCTTTCTTT
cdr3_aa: CATRDRAMNTEAFF

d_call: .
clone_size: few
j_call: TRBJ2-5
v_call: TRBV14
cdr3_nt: TGTGCCAGCAGCCAACAGCAGGGGGGAATGGAGACCCAGTACTTC
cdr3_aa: CASSQQQGGMETQYF

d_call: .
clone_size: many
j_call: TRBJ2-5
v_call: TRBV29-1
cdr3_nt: TGCAGCGTTGGTGAGGGGAGAGAGACCCAGTACTTC
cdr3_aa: CSVGEGRETQYF

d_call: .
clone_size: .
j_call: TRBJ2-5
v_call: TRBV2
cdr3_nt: TGTGCCAGCAGTGTCGTACTAGAGCGGTTCGATTACTTC
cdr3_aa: CASSVVLERFDYF

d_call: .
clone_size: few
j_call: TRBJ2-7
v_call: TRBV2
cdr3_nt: TGTGCCACCCGAGGGAGGGGGTCATACGAGCAGTACTTC
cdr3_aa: CATRGRGSYEQYF

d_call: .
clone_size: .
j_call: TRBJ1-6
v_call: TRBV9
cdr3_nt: TGTGCCAGCAGCTACACTTCGGATAATTCACCCCTCCACTTT
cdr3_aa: CASSYTSDNSPLHF

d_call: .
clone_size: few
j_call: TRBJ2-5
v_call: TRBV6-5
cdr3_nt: TGTGCCAGCAGTTACAATACAGGGTTTGGGGAGACCCAGTACTTC
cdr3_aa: CASSYNTGFGETQYF

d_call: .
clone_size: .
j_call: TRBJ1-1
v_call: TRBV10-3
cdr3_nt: TGTGCCATTCAACAAGGCTCGGGGACTGAAGCTTTCTTT
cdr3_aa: CAIQQGSGTEAFF

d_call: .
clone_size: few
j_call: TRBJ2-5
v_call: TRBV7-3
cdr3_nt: TGTGCCAGCAGCTTAACCCCCCCGGGAACCCAGTACTTC
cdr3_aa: CASSLTPPGTQYF

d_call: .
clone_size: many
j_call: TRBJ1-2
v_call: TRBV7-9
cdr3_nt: TGTGCCAGCAGCGGGGGGTCTAACTATGGCTACACCTTC
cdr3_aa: CASSGGSNYGYTF

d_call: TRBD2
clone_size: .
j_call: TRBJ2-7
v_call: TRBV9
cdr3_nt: TGTGCCAGCAGCGGGGGACTAGCGGGAGGCAACGAGCAGTACTTC
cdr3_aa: CASSGGLAGGNEQYF

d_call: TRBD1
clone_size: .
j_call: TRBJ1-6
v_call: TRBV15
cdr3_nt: TGTGCCACCAGCAGAGAAGACAGGGGGTCAGGTTCACCCCTCCACTTT
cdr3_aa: CATSREDRGSGSPLHF

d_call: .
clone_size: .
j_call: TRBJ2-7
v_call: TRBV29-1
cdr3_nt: TGCAGTGCTAGAGCCTCCGGGACACCGGGATGGGAGCAGTACTTC
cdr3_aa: CSARASGTPGWEQYF

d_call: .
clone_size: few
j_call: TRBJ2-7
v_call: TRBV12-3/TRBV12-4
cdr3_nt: TGTGCCAGCAGTTTAGCAGGCAGCAACGAGCAGTACTTC
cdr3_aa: CASSLAGSNEQYF

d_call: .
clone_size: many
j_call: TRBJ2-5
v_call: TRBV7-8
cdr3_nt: TGTGCCAGCAGCTTAGCTAGCGGAGAAGAGACCCAGTACTTC
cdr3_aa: CASSLASGEETQYF

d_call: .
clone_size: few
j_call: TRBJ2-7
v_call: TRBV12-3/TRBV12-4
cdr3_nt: TGTGCCAGCAGCGGACCCCAGGGTATCGGCTACGAGCAGTACTTC
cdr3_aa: CASSGPQGIGYEQYF

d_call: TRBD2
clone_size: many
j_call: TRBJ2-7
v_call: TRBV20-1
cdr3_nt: TGCAGTGCTAGGGCGGGAGTCTACGAGCAGTACTTC
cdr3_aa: CSARAGVYEQYF

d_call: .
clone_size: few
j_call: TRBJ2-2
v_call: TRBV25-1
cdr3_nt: TGTGCCAGCAGCTGGGCGGGAACTACGAACACCGGGGAGCTGTTTTTT
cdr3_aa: CASSWAGTTNTGELFF

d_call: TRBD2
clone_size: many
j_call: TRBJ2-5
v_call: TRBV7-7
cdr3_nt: TGTGCTAGCAGCTTAGCTAGAGCGGGAGAAGAGACCCAGTACTTC
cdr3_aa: CASSLARAGEETQYF

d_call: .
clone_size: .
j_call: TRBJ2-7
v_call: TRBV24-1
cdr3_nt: TGTGCCACCAGCAGCCAAATTCAGGGGGGGACCTACGAGCAGTACTTC
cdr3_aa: CATSSQIQGGTYEQYF

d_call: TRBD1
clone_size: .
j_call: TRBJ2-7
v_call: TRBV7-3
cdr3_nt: TGTGCCAGCAGCGAGGGACAGCCCCGGTCCGAGCAGTACTTC
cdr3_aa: CASSEGQPRSEQYF

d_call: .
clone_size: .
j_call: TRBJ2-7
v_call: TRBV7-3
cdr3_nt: TGTGCCAGCAGCCATCCTAGCAGGGGGGACGAGCAGTACTTC
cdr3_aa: CASSHPSRGDEQYF

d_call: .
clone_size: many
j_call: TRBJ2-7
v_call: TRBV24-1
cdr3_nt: TGTGCCACCAGGCAGGGTGACGAGCAGTACTTC
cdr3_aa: CATRQGDEQYF

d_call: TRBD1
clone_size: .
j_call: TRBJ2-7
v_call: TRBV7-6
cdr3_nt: TGTGCCAGCAGCTTGGTCGCGGACAGGTCCTACGAGCAGTACTTC
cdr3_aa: CASSLVADRSYEQYF

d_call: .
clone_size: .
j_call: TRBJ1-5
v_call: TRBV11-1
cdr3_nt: TGTGCCAGCTCACCAGGGGCAGTTTATAGCAATCAGCCCCAGCATTTT
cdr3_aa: CASSPGAVYSNQPQHF

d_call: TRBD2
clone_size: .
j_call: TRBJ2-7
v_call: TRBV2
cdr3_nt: TGTGCCAGCAGTTACCCCCCCGGACTAGCGGGAGGCGAGCAGTACTTC
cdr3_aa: CASSYPPGLAGGEQYF

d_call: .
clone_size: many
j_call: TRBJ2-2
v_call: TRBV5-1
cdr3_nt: TGCGCCAGCAGCCCGGACGGTTCGAACACCGGGGAGCTGTTTTTT
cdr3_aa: CASSPDGSNTGELFF

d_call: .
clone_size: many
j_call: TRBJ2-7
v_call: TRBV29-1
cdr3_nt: TGCAGCGTTGAAGATCTGGTCCAGGGGAAGTACTTC
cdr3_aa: CSVEDLVQGKYF

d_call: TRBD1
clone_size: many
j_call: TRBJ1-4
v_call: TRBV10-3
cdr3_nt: TGTGCCTCGCAGGGGGCGGATGAAAAACTGTTTTTT
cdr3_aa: CASQGADEKLFF

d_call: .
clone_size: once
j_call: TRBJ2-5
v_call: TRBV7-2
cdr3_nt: TGCGCCAGCAGCCAAGGGGGTGGGCGGGGTCAGACCCAGTACTTC
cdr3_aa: CASSQGGGRGQTQYF

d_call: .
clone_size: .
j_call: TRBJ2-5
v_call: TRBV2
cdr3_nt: TGTGCCAGCAGACCCAATCACAATGAGCAGTACTTC
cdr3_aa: CASRPNHNEQYF

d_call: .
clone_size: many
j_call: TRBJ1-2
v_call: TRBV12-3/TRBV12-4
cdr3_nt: TGTGCCAGCAGTTTCAAGGGCTATGGCTACACCTTC
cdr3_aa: CASSFKGYGYTF